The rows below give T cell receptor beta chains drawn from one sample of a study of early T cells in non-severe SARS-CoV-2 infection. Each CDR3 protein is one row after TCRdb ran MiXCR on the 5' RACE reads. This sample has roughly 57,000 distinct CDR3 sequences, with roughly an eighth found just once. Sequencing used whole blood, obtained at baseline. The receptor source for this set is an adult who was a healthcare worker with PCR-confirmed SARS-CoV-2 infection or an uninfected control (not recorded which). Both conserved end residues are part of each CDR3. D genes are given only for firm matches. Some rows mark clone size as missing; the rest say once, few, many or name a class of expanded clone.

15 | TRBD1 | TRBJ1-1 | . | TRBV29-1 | TGCAGCGTTGTTCGATCAGGGGGAACGAACACTGAAGCTTTCTTT | CSVVRSGGTNTEAFF
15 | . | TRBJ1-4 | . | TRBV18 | TGTGCCAGCTCACCTTCGGGGTCGGCTAATGAAAAACTGTTTTTT | CASSPSGSANEKLFF
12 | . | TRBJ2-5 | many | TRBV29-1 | TGCAGCGTTGTGAGGGGTCAAGAGACCCAGTACTTC | CSVVRGQETQYF
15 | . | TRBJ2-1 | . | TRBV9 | TGTGCCAGCAGCGTAGGAGAGGGGGGCCTAGATGAGCAGTTCTTC | CASSVGEGGLDEQFF
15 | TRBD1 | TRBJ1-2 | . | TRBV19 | TGTGCCAGTAGACGAAATGGGGACAGGGTCACGGGCTACACCTTC | CASRRNGDRVTGYTF
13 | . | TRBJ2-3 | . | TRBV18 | TGTGCCAGCTCACCCACATTCACAGATACGCAGTATTTT | CASSPTFTDTQYF
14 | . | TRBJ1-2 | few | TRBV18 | TGTGCCAGCTCACCGCGGAGGGGGAACTATGGCTACACCTTC | CASSPRRGNYGYTF
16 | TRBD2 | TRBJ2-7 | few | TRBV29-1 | TGCAGCGTTGGTAGTAGCGGGAGCCACCGAGCCTACGAGCAGTACTTC | CSVGSSGSHRAYEQYF
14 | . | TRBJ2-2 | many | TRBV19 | TGTGCCAGTAAGGTCAGCGCGAACACCGGGGAGCTGTTTTTT | CASKVSANTGELFF
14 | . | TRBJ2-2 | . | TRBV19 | TGTGCCAGTAGGCTCGGACATCCCCACGGGGAGCTGTTTTTT | CASRLGHPHGELFF